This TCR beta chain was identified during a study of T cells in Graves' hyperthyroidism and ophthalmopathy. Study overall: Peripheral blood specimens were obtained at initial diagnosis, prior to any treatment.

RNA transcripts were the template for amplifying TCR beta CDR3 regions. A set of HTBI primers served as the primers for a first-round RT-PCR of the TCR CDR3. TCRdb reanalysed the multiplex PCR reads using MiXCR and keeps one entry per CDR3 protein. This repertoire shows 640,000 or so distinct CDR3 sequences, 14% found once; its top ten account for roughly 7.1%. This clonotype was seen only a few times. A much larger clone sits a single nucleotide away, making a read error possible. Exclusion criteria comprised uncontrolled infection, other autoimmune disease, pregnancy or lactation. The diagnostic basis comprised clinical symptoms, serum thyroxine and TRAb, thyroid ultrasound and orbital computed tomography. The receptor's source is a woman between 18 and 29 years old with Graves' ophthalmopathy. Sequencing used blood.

CDR3 amino acids: CASSSGTSGMETQYF. The CDR3 DNA reads as TGTGCCAGCAGTTCGGGGACTAGCGGGATGGAGACCCAGTACTTC. The gene calls are TRBV27 and TRBJ2-5; 13 bases are a match to TRBD2. V lost 4 bases to trimming and J lost 5 bases; unmatched junction nucleotides: 4. Germline V CDR1 and CDR2: MNHEY, SMNVEV (reference sequence). CDR3 length: 15 amino acids.